This T cell receptor (beta chain) came from a study of cytomegalovirus exposure and HLA in healthy donors. Study summary: A prior analysis found around 110 million unique TCR beta sequences from roughly 180 million T cells. An early release of data contained about 85 million unique TCRs, which came from HLA-typed donors. Findings of the study overall: Prior analysis indicated that the majority of TCR beta V segments exhibited productivity approximately 90% or approximately 30% of the time. In a later analysis, DRB1 alleles had the most associated TCRs; HLA-C alleles the fewest.

This CDR3 comprises 15 residues. J was trimmed by 5 bases and V by 6 bases; bases with no gene match: 10. Germline lookup yields CDR1 LNHDA and CDR2 SQIVND (reference sequence). On this clone: Its target is not known.

The PCR used 60 Vbeta and 13 Jbeta primers. Sequencing was performed with immunoSEQ multiplex PCR; in TCRdb, only in-frame clones are kept and a portion is missing. The sample contains 180,000 or so clones, 75% to 90% of which appear only once. The chain carries TRBV19 and TRBJ2-3, with 8 bases lining up with TRBD2. This TCR was sampled from a man younger than 35 in good health and CMV-seropositive. Sequencing was done on a sample of PBMCs. CDR3 DNA: TGTGCCAGTAGCGTAGCGGGGAGTTCGGGAGATACGCAGTATTTT. Its translation is CASSVAGSSGDTQYF.